This passage covers 26 T cell receptor beta chains from one sample sequenced in a study of blood T cells in healthy people across ages. The second PCR ran roughly 7 to 12 cycles with a sample-barcoded 5' primer and J-beta primers. TCRdb independently ran MiXCR on the 5' RACE reads; one entry per CDR3 protein. The table includes 1.4 million or so distinct CDR3 sequences, 35% to 45% detected once. The sequenced sample was blood. These receptors all come from a woman under 30 in good health.

The rearrangement links TRBV30 to TRBJ2-3; D gene unclear. CDR1 and CDR2 (germline): GTSNPN, SVGIG (reference sequence). The CDR3 sequence is 13 residues long. With 3 bases removed from V and 2 bases from J, the gap between germline ends came to 9 bases. Here the CDR3 DNA reads TGTGCCTGGAGCGGACGGAACACAGATACGCAGTATTTT. Translation: CAWSGRNTDTQYF.

The gene calls are TRBV24-1 and TRBJ2-3, with D perhaps matching TRBD2 (5 bases). CDR1 and CDR2 (germline): KGHDR, SFDVKD. This CDR3 is 15 amino acids long. Trimming took 6 bases from V and 0 from J, leaving 12 bases between them. For the CDR3, the DNA is TGTGCCACCAGTCTGGGCCCGGGGAGCACAGATACGCAGTATTTT. Translated, it gives CATSLGPGSTDTQYF.

This rearrangement joins TRBV7-9 to TRBJ2-1; 7 nucleotides match TRBD2. In germline, CDR1 is SEHNR, CDR2 FQNEAQ (reference sequence). The CDR3 has 15 amino acids. Germline trimming cut 5 bases from V and 2 bases from J; bases unmatched to any gene: 6. DNA for the CDR3: TGTGCCAGCAGCAACGAGCGGGACCCCTACAATGAGCAGTTCTTC. As protein: CASSNERDPYNEQFF.

The chain carries TRBV7-8 and TRBJ2-3; the D gene is possibly TRBD2 (6 bases). V was cut by 5 bases and J by 1 base, with 13 bases left in between. CDR1 is SGHVS, CDR2 FQNEAQ, per germline. The CDR3 has 15 residues. DNA for the CDR3: TGTGCCAGCAGCGGGCGGGACTGGGGCACAGATACGCAGTATTTT. Residues: CASSGRDWGTDTQYF. Full variable domain (outside the CDR3, taken from reference TRBV7-8 and TRBJ2-3): GAGVSQSPRYKVAKRGQDVALRCDPISGHVSLFWYQQALGQGPEFLTYFQNEAQLDKSGLPSDRFFAERPEGSVSTLKIQRTQQEDSAVYLCASSGRDWGTDTQYFGPGTRLTVL.

The gene calls are TRBV7-9 and TRBJ1-1; possibly TRBD1 for D (6 bases). Germline CDR1 reads SEHNR; CDR2 reads FQNEAQ (reference sequence). Deletions cut 4 bases from V and 2 bases from J, with 11 bases between. This CDR3 is 14 amino acids long. In DNA, the CDR3 is TGTGCCAGCAGCTCGCGGACAGTTAACACTGAAGCTTTCTTT. Its protein is CASSSRTVNTEAFF.

The chain has TRBV5-1 and TRBJ2-1; D assignment may be TRBD1 or TRBD2 (5 bases each). Germline CDR1 is SGHRS and CDR2 is YFSETQ. The CDR3 covers 16 residues. The germline V and J ends were trimmed by 4 bases and 5 bases, with 19 bases remaining between them. CDR3 residues: CASSPLIRDGNNEQFF. CDR3 coding DNA: TGCGCCAGCAGCCCCTTAATCCGGGACGGAAACAATGAGCAGTTCTTC.

The chain's CDR3 is CASSLAGETGVEQYF. The CDR3 nucleotides are TGTGCCAGCAGCCTAGCTGGAGAGACAGGGGTAGAGCAGTACTTC. The chain recombines TRBV28 with TRBJ2-7; 8 bases map to TRBD1. CDR3 length: 15 amino acids. Trimming cost V 6 bases and J 7 bases; bases outside gene matches: 14. CDR1 is MDHEN, CDR2 SYDVKM, per germline.

J is TRBJ2-5 and V is TRBV12-3 or TRBV12-4, with D perhaps being TRBD1 or TRBD2 (5 bases each). The CDR3 loop spans 12 amino acids. Deletions cut 7 bases from V and 5 bases from J, with 11 bases between. The CDR3: CASILGEETQYF. The DNA of the CDR3 is TGTGCCAGCATTCTAGGGGAGGAGACCCAGTACTTC.

Worth noting for this clonotype: A read error may explain this, as a much larger clone is one base away. The chain couples TRBV4-3 to TRBJ2-1, with 10 bases fitting TRBD2. Germline CDR1 LGHNA, CDR2 YSLEER. The CDR3 consists of 17 residues. The CDR3 region is CVSSQHLAGVSYNEQFF. The CDR3 region has the DNA TGCGTCAGCAGCCAGCACCTAGCGGGAGTTTCCTACAATGAGCAGTTCTTC.

In this sample, this clonotype turned up a few times. The V call is TRBV20-1, the J call TRBJ1-6; D is undetermined. V lost 1 base, J lost 6 bases, and 10 bases lay in between. This CDR3 spans 14 amino acids. Germline V gene data show CDR1 as DFQATT and CDR2 as SNEGSKA (reference sequence). The CDR3 sequence: CSARVRQSNSPLHF. The CDR3 nucleotides read TGCAGTGCTAGAGTCCGACAAAGTAATTCACCCCTCCACTTT.

This clonotype was counted once. One end of the junction varies from germline; a read error may be responsible. The chain recombines TRBV3-1 with TRBJ1-2, with a weak D call TRBD1 (5 bases). This CDR3 is 16 amino acids long. The V gene's germline CDR1 is LGHDT and CDR2 YNNKEL (reference sequence). The CDR3 coding sequence is TGTGCCAGCACCCAAGCCCCTCCCGGCAGGGATGGAGGCTACACCTTC. This sequence encodes CASTQAPPGRDGGYTF.

The chain employs TRBV5-6 and TRBJ1-5, with 10 bases aligning to TRBD1. There are 16 residues in the CDR3. CDR1 is SGHDT and CDR2 is YYEEEE in the germline V gene. V lost 0 bases and J lost 2; bases outside the gene matches: 2. The CDR3 nucleotides are TGTGCCAGCAGCTTGGGGGGGACAGGGGGCAATCAGCCCCAGCATTTT. Translation gives CASSLGGTGGNQPQHF.

The CDR3 sequence: CASSQFYMNTEAFF. The CDR3 region has the DNA TGTGCCAGCAGCCAATTTTACATGAACACTGAAGCTTTCTTT. This sequence joins TRBV14 and TRBJ1-1; D gene uncertain. Germline CDR1 is SGHDN and CDR2 is FVKESK. The CDR3 contains 14 residues. V lost 2 bases, J lost 0 bases, and 7 bases lay in between.

The CDR3 nucleotides are TGTGCCAGCAGCCAAGACTCGGGACTAGCGGGAGGGTATCAGTTCTTC. It translates to CASSQDSGLAGGYQFF. J is TRBJ2-1 and V is TRBV7-3, with 16 bases lining up with TRBD2. In germline, CDR1 is SGHTA, CDR2 FQGTGA. V was pared by 5 bases and J by 13 bases, with 11 bases of the junction left unmatched. The CDR3 consists of 16 residues.

V is TRBV7-9 and J is TRBJ2-6, with 10 bases fitting TRBD1. The V gene's germline CDR1 is SEHNR and CDR2 FQNEAQ (reference sequence). After removal of 7 bases from V and 0 bases from J, the junction contained 6 bases not matched to a gene. The CDR3 totals 17 residues. The CDR3 is CASIDRGRLSGANVLTF. The CDR3 DNA reads as TGTGCCAGCATAGACAGGGGGCGCCTCTCTGGGGCCAACGTCCTGACTTTC. The complete variable domain, with remaining parts taken from reference TRBV7-9 and TRBJ2-6, reads DTGVSQNPRHKITKRGQNVTFRCDPISEHNRLYWYRQTLGQGPEFLTYFQNEAQLEKSRLLSDRFSAERPKGSFSTLEIQRTEQGDSAMYLCASIDRGRLSGANVLTFGAGSRLTVL.

The J gene is TRBJ2-1, the V gene TRBV3-1; D perhaps matches TRBD2 (6 bases). V lost 4 bases to trimming and J lost 3 bases, with 13 bases between them. Germline lookup yields CDR1 LGHDT and CDR2 YNNKEL (reference sequence). This CDR3 is 15 amino acids long. The CDR3 nucleotides are TGTGCCAGCAGCCTACTAGCAGCTTACTACAATGAGCAGTTCTTC. Translating it yields CASSLLAAYYNEQFF.

This clonotype was seen a handful of times. The genes are TRBV10-3 and TRBJ2-7; D uncertain. The CDR3 has 11 amino acids. CDR1 is ENHRY, CDR2 SYGVKD, per germline. Trimming shortened V by 3 bases and J by 7 bases, and 7 bases separated the two germline ends. CDR3 loop: CAISEFGEQYF. The DNA for the CDR3 is TGTGCCATCAGTGAATTCGGTGAGCAGTACTTC.

J is TRBJ2-1 and V is TRBV4-3; D remains ambiguous. V shed 0 bases and J shed 0 bases, with 6 bases lying between them. This CDR3 has 15 amino acids. Germline V gene data show CDR1 as LGHNA and CDR2 as YSLEER. The chain's CDR3 is CASSQEWRSYNEQFF. The CDR3 DNA follows: TGCGCCAGCAGCCAAGAATGGCGCTCCTACAATGAGCAGTTCTTC.

CDR3 amino acids: CSDRRVTEQFF. The CDR3 coding sequence is TGCAGTGATCGTCGGGTGACTGAGCAGTTCTTC. The chain has TRBV20-1 and TRBJ2-1; D remains ambiguous. Germline V gene sequence: CDR1 DFQATT, CDR2 SNEGSKA (reference sequence). This CDR3 is 11 amino acids long. The V end lost 7 bases, the J end lost 9 bases, and 13 bases lay between the germline ends.

The chain recombines TRBV30 with TRBJ1-2; D gene uncertain. Germline-derived CDR1 and CDR2 are GTSNPN and SVGIG (reference sequence). Trimming cost V 6 bases and J 5 bases, with 7 bases left between them. The CDR3 runs to 10 residues. The CDR3 DNA sequence: TGTGCCTGCTGGGTTTATGGCTACACCTTC. Translated: CACWVYGYTF.

The chain joins TRBV19 to TRBJ2-1, with 7 bases that match TRBD2. The CDR3 spans 11 residues. The germline V gene encodes CDR1 LNHDA and CDR2 SQIVND (reference sequence). The CDR3 is CAAGVYNEQFF. The CDR3 region has the DNA TGTGCGGCGGGGGTATACAATGAGCAGTTCTTC.

This clonotype was seen only a few times. The chain is built from TRBV5-5 and TRBJ1-2, with D unresolved. V lost 2 bases, J lost 1 base, and 12 bases lay in between. Germline CDR1 SGHKS, CDR2 YYEKEE (reference sequence). The CDR3 runs 15 residues. CDR3 in amino acids: CASSLTPHGNYGYTF. The DNA for the CDR3 is TGTGCCAGCAGCTTAACCCCCCACGGTAACTATGGCTACACCTTC. The variable domain in full, completed from reference TRBV5-5 and TRBJ1-2, reads DAGVTQSPTHLIKTRGQQVTLRCSPISGHKSVSWYQQVLGQGPQFIFQYYEKEERGRGNFPDRFSARQFPNYSSELNVNALLLGDSALYLCASSLTPHGNYGYTFGSGTRLTVV.

On this clonotype itself: At one boundary the junction diverges from the germline segment, which might be a read error. The chain carries TRBV6-6 and TRBJ2-1, with unresolved D. Germline CDR1 reads MNHNY; CDR2 reads SVGAGI (reference sequence). The CDR3 consists of 13 residues. CDR3 sequence: CASSYSKENEQFF. DNA for the CDR3: TGTGCCAGCAGTTACTCGAAAGAGAATGAGCAGTTCTTT.

The gene calls are TRBV14 and TRBJ1-1; unclear D gene. Germline lookup yields CDR1 SGHDN and CDR2 FVKESK. The CDR3 is 14 amino acids. The V gene lost 0 bases and the J gene lost 1 base, with 6 bases spanning the gap. The CDR3 region is CASSQDGPNTEAFF. In DNA form, the CDR3 reads TGTGCCAGCAGCCAAGATGGTCCGAACACTGAAGCTTTCTTT.

At least ten counts were recorded for this clonotype. The chain joins TRBV20-1 to TRBJ1-5, with unresolved D. Trimming cost V 6 bases and J 0 bases, with 12 bases left between them. The CDR3 spans 14 residues. CDR1 is DFQATT and CDR2 is SNEGSKA in the germline V gene (reference sequence). As DNA, the CDR3 is TGCAGTGCCATGGCGGGATATAGCAATCAGCCCCAGCATTTT. It translates to CSAMAGYSNQPQHF.

The table lists this clonotype with many counts. The rearrangement joins TRBV20-1 to TRBJ2-1; 11 bases are a match to TRBD2. Germline V CDR1 and CDR2: DFQATT, SNEGSKA (reference sequence). The CDR3 spans 18 residues. V was clipped by 3 bases and J by 0 bases; unmatched bases: 10. The CDR3 loop reads CSARGLAGGLSSYNEQFF. For the CDR3, the DNA is TGCAGTGCTAGGGGGCTAGCGGGAGGCCTAAGCTCCTACAATGAGCAGTTCTTC.